The 21 T cell receptor beta chains reported below all come from one sample, sequenced in a study of T cells in women clearing cervical HPV infection. Profiling relied on immunoSEQ multiplex PCR, and the TCRdb table lists in-frame clones only, not all of them. The sample holds about 25,000 clones. Sequencing was done on a sample of blood buffy coat. Every receptor here comes from a woman between 18 and 70 years old with a cervical HPV16 infection that either progressed to CIN3+ or cleared (not recorded which).

With regard to this clone: The read is 3 residues too short to cover the CDR3 end, so that end is filled in from the germline J gene. V gene TRBV30 combines with J gene TRBJ1-5; 7 nucleotides line up with TRBD1. J was trimmed by 0 bases and V by 2 bases; bases with no gene match: 7. CDR1 is GTSNPN and CDR2 is SVGIG in the germline V gene (reference sequence). CDR3 length: 16 amino acids. CDR3: CAWSRGTAYSNQPQHF. The sequenced part of the CDR3 DNA is TGTGCCTGGAGTCGGGGGACAGCTTATAGCAATCAGCCC.

Concerning this clone itself: The sequenced fragment ends 3 residues before the CDR3 boundary, so the rest is inferred from the germline J gene. The chain recombines TRBV2 with TRBJ2-3; a possible D gene is TRBD1 (5 bases). This CDR3 has 12 amino acids. Germline V CDR1 and CDR2: SNHLY, FYNNEI. CDR3 bases read: TGTGCCAGCAGCTACGACAGCCAGCCG. This encodes CASSYDSQP. The whole CDR3 is CASSYDSQPQYF.

Worth noting for this clone: The CDR3 is cut off 3 residues early in the read; its end comes from the germline J gene. The rearrangement links TRBV2 to TRBJ1-1; no reliable D call. V lost 8 bases and J 6 bases, leaving 13 bases between the germline ends. The CDR3 covers 12 residues. The germline CDR1 and CDR2 sequences are SNHLY and FYNNEI. The DNA read from the CDR3 is TGTGCCAGCCTTTATACGAGGTCTGAA. Its protein is CASLYTRSE. In full, the CDR3 is CASLYTRSEAFF.

As for this clone: Sequencing ends 3 residues short of the CDR3 end; the germline J gene provides the rest. The chain recombines TRBV19 with TRBJ1-5; D gene uncertain. Germline CDR1 LNHDA, CDR2 SQIVND (reference sequence). Trimming took 6 bases from V and 4 from J, leaving 7 bases between them. This CDR3 spans 12 amino acids. The CDR3 loop reads CASRPTNQPQHF. The CDR3 DNA, read in part, is TGTGCCAGTAGACCCACAAATCAGCCC.

On this clone itself: The read falls 3 residues short of the CDR3 end, and the missing part is taken from the germline J gene. The chain employs TRBV29-1 and TRBJ2-2; 8 bases align to TRBD1. CDR3 length equals 13 residues. Germline V gives CDR1 SQVTM, CDR2 ANQGSEA. V shed 3 bases, J shed 4 bases, and the junction held 1 base outside the gene matches. The CDR3 loop reads CSVEQGATGELFF. Incomplete CDR3 DNA: TGCAGCGTTGAGCAGGGGGCCACCGGGGAG.

A remark on this clone: Sequencing ends 3 residues short of the CDR3 end; the germline J gene provides the rest. The genes are TRBV7-9 and TRBJ1-2; a possible D gene is TRBD1 (6 bases). Germline V gene sequence: CDR1 SEHNR, CDR2 FQNEAQ (reference sequence). This CDR3 contains 15 residues. This CDR3 reads CASSLVGRGLNDYTF. The covered CDR3 bases are TGTGCCAGCAGCTTAGTGGGCAGGGGCCTAAATGAC.

In the case of this clone: The read is 3 residues too short to cover the CDR3 end, so that end is filled in from the germline J gene. V usage is TRBV13 and J usage is TRBJ2-1; D is perhaps TRBD1 (5 bases). The V gene's germline CDR1 is PRHDT and CDR2 FYEKMQ (reference sequence). The CDR3 is 13 amino acids. V was cut by 4 bases and J by 4 bases, with 8 bases left in between. CDR3 residues: CASSSTAYNEQFF. The DNA read from the CDR3 is TGTGCCAGCAGCTCGACAGCATACAATGAG.

Details on this clone: The DNA ends 3 residues before the CDR3 does, and the rest of the CDR3 is filled in from the germline J gene. This chain joins TRBV2 and TRBJ2-1; 12 positions agree with TRBD2. Germline assignment: CDR1 SNHLY and CDR2 FYNNEI. This CDR3 is 14 amino acids long. Trimming took 6 bases from V and 6 from J; bases not matched to a gene: 3. CDR3 sequence reads: CASRTSGSPNEQFF. Incomplete CDR3 DNA: TGTGCCAGCAGGACTAGCGGGAGTCCCAATGAG.

With respect to this clone: The DNA ends 3 residues before the CDR3 does, and the rest of the CDR3 is filled in from the germline J gene. The V call is TRBV20-1, the J call TRBJ2-2; TRBD1 might be the D (6 bases). This CDR3 comprises 14 residues. Germline CDR1 DFQATT, CDR2 SNEGSKA (reference sequence). Trimming left V 3 bases short and J 5 bases short, with 13 bases between. The CDR3 DNA, read in part, is TGCAGTGCTAGTGGGGCAGGGGCAACCGGGGAG. Protein product: CSASGAGATGE. The complete CDR3 reads CSASGAGATGELFF.

With respect to this clone: The read finishes 3 residues shy of the CDR3 end, and the germline J gene is used to complete it. The genes are TRBV7-2 and TRBJ2-5; 7 nucleotides align to TRBD2. Germline values: CDR1 SGHTA, CDR2 FQGNSA. CDR3 length: 15 amino acids. Trimming cost V 3 bases and J 5 bases; bases outside gene matches: 9. The CDR3 loop is CASSFGGSVLETQYF. Partial CDR3 DNA: TGTGCCAGCAGCTTCGGGGGGAGCGTTTTGGAGACC.

With respect to this clone: The missing CDR3 end, 3 residues past where the read stops, is filled in from the germline J gene. The chain is built from TRBV20-1 and TRBJ2-1; TRBD2 matches 9 bases. Germline values: CDR1 DFQATT, CDR2 SNEGSKA (reference sequence). This CDR3 has 15 amino acids. J lost 2 bases, V lost 1 base, and 3 bases had no gene match. CDR3 bases read: TGCAGTGCTAGAGGGCGGGAGGGCCCCTACAATGAG. It codes for CSARGREGPYNE. The entire CDR3 sequence reads CSARGREGPYNEQFF.

Points on this clone: With the read ending 3 residues before the CDR3 end, the germline J gene is used to fill in that end. This rearrangement joins TRBV5-1 to TRBJ2-1; 14 nucleotides agree with TRBD2. Germline values: CDR1 SGHRS, CDR2 YFSETQ. This CDR3 has 15 amino acids. Trimming removed 4 bases from V and 6 bases from J; junction bases left unmatched: 3. The DNA read from the CDR3 is TGCGCCAGCAGCGACGGGACTAGCGGGAGCAATGAG. This codes for CASSDGTSGSNE. The full CDR3 is CASSDGTSGSNEQFF.

Note on this clone: Read data end 3 residues before the CDR3 end; the end is taken from the germline J gene. This chain joins TRBV14 and TRBJ2-7, with TRBD2 as a possible D gene (5 bases). CDR3 size: 16 residues. The germline V gene has CDR1 SGHDN and CDR2 FVKESK. Trimming removed 1 base from V and 0 bases from J, with 13 bases in between. The CDR3 loop reads CASSQGRTVNSYEQYF. The CDR3 bases that were read are TGTGCCAGCAGCCAAGGCCGGACTGTCAACTCCTACGAG.

Concerning this clone itself: Read coverage stops 3 residues before the CDR3 terminus; the germline J gene supplies the remainder. The chain joins TRBV20-1 to TRBJ2-3; TRBD1 matches 8 bases. V was clipped by 6 bases and J by 4 bases; unmatched bases: 9. CDR1 and CDR2 (germline): DFQATT, SNEGSKA (reference sequence). The length of the CDR3 is 14 residues. The CDR3 reads CSARTGHGADTQYF. The DNA read from the CDR3 is TGCAGTGCGCGGACAGGGCATGGGGCAGATACG.

Points on this clone: Sequencing ends 3 residues short of the CDR3 end; the germline J gene provides the rest. The chain recombines TRBV5-6 with TRBJ2-7; 9 bases map to TRBD1. In germline, CDR1 is SGHDT, CDR2 YYEEEE. Losses at the gene ends were 3 bases for V and 5 bases for J; bases not matched to a gene: 6. The CDR3 contains 14 residues. Incomplete CDR3 DNA: TGTGCCAGCAGCTCCGGGACAGGGTCTCACGAG. Protein sequence: CASSSGTGSHE. The full CDR3 protein is CASSSGTGSHEQYF.

With respect to this clone: Read sequence stops 3 residues before the CDR3 end, and the germline J gene provides the missing end. This chain connects TRBV19 to TRBJ1-5, with 7 bases lining up with TRBD1. CDR1 is LNHDA, CDR2 SQIVND, per germline (reference sequence). The CDR3 contains 16 residues. V gave up 4 bases and J gave up 0 bases; unmatched junction bases: 6. The DNA read from the CDR3 is TGTGCCAGTAGTACGTGGACAGGAAATAGCAATCAGCCC. Its translation is CASSTWTGNSNQP. The whole CDR3 is CASSTWTGNSNQPQHF.

In regard to this clone: The read comes to an end 3 residues before the CDR3 does, leaving the germline J gene to fill in the end. The V gene is TRBV27, the J gene TRBJ2-1; the match to TRBD2 covers 7 bases. The CDR3 runs to 17 residues. V shed 4 bases and J 0 bases; nucleotides not matched to a gene: 9. Germline V gives CDR1 MNHEY, CDR2 SMNVEV (reference sequence). The CDR3: CASSSLAAGSSYNEQFF. The CDR3 bases that were read are TGTGCCAGCAGTTCCCTCGCAGCGGGGAGCTCCTACAATGAG.

Regarding this clone: The read comes to an end 3 residues before the CDR3 does, leaving the germline J gene to fill in the end. The chain employs TRBV28 and TRBJ2-1; TRBD2 agrees at 7 bases. Germline lookup yields CDR1 MDHEN and CDR2 SYDVKM. The length of the CDR3 is 14 residues. Unmatched junction bases numbered 6, after V lost 6 bases and J lost 4 bases. CDR3 DNA (partial): TGTGCCAGCAGAGAGACTAGCAGGTACAATGAG. Translation: CASRETSRYNE. The entire CDR3 reads CASRETSRYNEQFF.

Turning to this clone: The read ends 3 residues before the CDR3 terminus; that terminus is restored from the germline J gene. The rearrangement links TRBV19 to TRBJ1-1; 9 nucleotides line up with TRBD1. CDR1 and CDR2 (germline): LNHDA, SQIVND (reference sequence). The CDR3 has 15 residues. After removal of 2 bases from V and 5 bases from J, the junction contained 6 bases not matched to a gene. This CDR3 reads CASSILDRGFTEAFF. The part of the CDR3 DNA that was read is TGTGCCAGTAGTATACTGGACAGGGGTTTTACTGAA.

With respect to this clone: From the germline J gene comes the end of the CDR3, since the read stops 3 residues before it. The chain joins TRBV6-2 or TRBV6-3 to TRBJ1-1; 12 positions agree with TRBD1. With 6 bases clipped from V and 5 bases from J, the junction kept 10 bases outside the gene matches. Germline values: CDR1 MNHEY, CDR2 SVGEGT. This CDR3 region has 16 residues. The CDR3 bases that were read are TGTGCCAGCAGCAGCCGGGACAGGGGGCCCCGAACTGAA. This codes for CASSSRDRGPRTE. In full, the CDR3 is CASSSRDRGPRTEAFF.

Remarks on this clone: The read is 3 residues too short to cover the CDR3 end, so that end is filled in from the germline J gene. The gene calls are TRBV14 and TRBJ2-2; D possibly corresponds to TRBD1 (6 bases). The germline CDR1 and CDR2 sequences are SGHDN and FVKESK. Trimming removed 4 bases from V and 5 bases from J, with 17 bases in between. There are 16 residues in the CDR3. Incomplete CDR3 DNA: TGTGCCAGCAGCCGGGACACCCAAGGTGTGACCGGGGAG. Protein sequence: CASSRDTQGVTGE. The entire CDR3 reads CASSRDTQGVTGELFF.